This passage covers 14 T cell receptor beta chains from one sample sequenced in a study of T cell repertoires in cytomegalovirus infection. Each CDR3 protein is one row after TCRdb ran MiXCR on the reads. The sample shows roughly 640,000 distinct CDR3 sequences, 20% to 25% of them seen only once. The source material was CD8+ T cells from PBMCs. All receptors derive from a human donor in good health (CMV status not recorded). Some clones in this sample may be carry-over from other donors' samples.

A word on this clonotype: This may come from a read error, since a much larger clone is one base off. Written as DNA, the CDR3 is TGTGCCAGCAGTTTTAAGGAGTTTACCTATAATTCACCCATCCACTTT. Protein sequence: CASSFKEFTYNSPIHF. The genes are TRBV6-1 and TRBJ1-6; D is undetermined. From germline, CDR1 is MNHNS and CDR2 SASEGT. The CDR3 consists of 16 residues.

The chain links TRBV7-9 to TRBJ1-5, with 8 bases lining up with TRBD1. With 8 bases clipped from V and 0 bases from J, the junction kept 9 bases outside the gene matches. In germline, CDR1 is SEHNR, CDR2 FQNEAQ (reference sequence). This CDR3 comprises 16 residues. The chain's CDR3 is CASAQGAPYSNQPQHF. CDR3 sequence (DNA): TGTGCCAGCGCGCAGGGGGCCCCTTATAGCAATCAGCCCCAGCATTTT.

This clonotype came up many times. The chain employs TRBV7-2 and TRBJ2-7; no firm D call. Germline values: CDR1 SGHTA, CDR2 FQGNSA. This CDR3 has 14 residues. Trimming left V 3 bases short and J 2 bases short, with 11 bases between. The CDR3 protein is CASSFEGFPYEQYF. In nucleotides, the CDR3 is TGTGCCAGCAGCTTCGAAGGGTTCCCCTACGAGCAGTACTTC.

This clonotype was seen once. The V and J genes are TRBV6-2 or TRBV6-3 and TRBJ2-2; D not certain. Germline loops: CDR1 MNHEY, CDR2 SVGEGT. The CDR3 sequence is 15 residues long. Trimming left V 7 bases short and J 0 bases short, with 12 bases between. The CDR3 sequence is CASNVRPTNTGELFF. In nucleotides, the CDR3 is TGTGCCAGCAACGTAAGGCCGACGAACACCGGGGAGCTGTTTTTT.

The V and J genes are TRBV20-1 and TRBJ2-1, with D hard to call. This CDR3 comprises 15 residues. The V gene lost 1 base and the J gene lost 5 bases, with 15 bases spanning the gap. The germline V gene encodes CDR1 DFQATT and CDR2 SNEGSKA (reference sequence). The CDR3 coding sequence is TGCAGTGCTAGAGGGTACAAGCGTTCGGACAATGAGCAGTTCTTC. Translating it yields CSARGYKRSDNEQFF.

In this sample, this clonotype turned up a few times. The chain has TRBV28 and TRBJ2-1; perhaps D is TRBD1 or TRBD2 (6 bases each). The length of the CDR3 is 18 residues. CDR1 MDHEN and CDR2 SYDVKM come from the germline V gene. The ends were cut back, 7 bases at V and 9 bases at J, with 31 bases in the middle. The CDR3 sequence is CASKQGGLVPLSGGEQFF. CDR3 coding DNA: TGTGCCAGCAAGCAAGGGGGACTTGTACCCCTAAGCGGCGGTGAGCAGTTCTTC.

This clonotype was observed a few times. The chain uses TRBV6-4 and TRBJ2-1; D may be TRBD1 (5 bases). Between the trimmed V and J ends, which lost 1 base and 15 bases, there was a span of 13 bases. Germline V gives CDR1 MRHNA, CDR2 SNTAGT. The CDR3 totals 12 residues. The chain's CDR3 is CASSDWGSPAFF. The CDR3 region has the DNA TGTGCCAGCAGTGACTGGGGCAGCCCGGCGTTCTTC.

This clonotype was detected ten times or more. The chain carries TRBV28 and TRBJ2-4, with 7 positions matching TRBD1. The germline CDR1 and CDR2 sequences are MDHEN and SYDVKM. The CDR3 has 15 amino acids. Trimming removed 6 bases from V and 1 base from J; junction bases left unmatched: 6. CDR3 in amino acids: CASSLDRDAKNIQYF. The CDR3 DNA follows: TGTGCCAGCAGCTTAGACAGGGATGCCAAAAACATTCAGTACTTC.

The J gene is TRBJ1-2, the V gene TRBV10-3; 9 bases are a match to TRBD1. Trimming at V came to 0 bases and at J to 8 bases, leaving 10 bases not matched to a gene. CDR1 is ENHRY and CDR2 is SYGVKD in the germline V gene. This CDR3 is 16 amino acids long. Here the CDR3 DNA reads TGTGCCATCAGTGAGTCAGGTCACGGGACAGGGAACGGCTACACCTTC. Residues: CAISESGHGTGNGYTF.

This rearrangement joins TRBV28 to TRBJ2-3, with TRBD2 matching 9 bases. The CDR3 sequence is 12 residues long. The germline V gene encodes CDR1 MDHEN and CDR2 SYDVKM. DNA of the CDR3: TGTTTTGCGGGGGGGTCCCCAGATACGCAGTATTTT. This encodes CFAGGSPDTQYF.

The J gene is TRBJ2-5, the V gene TRBV27, with D tentatively TRBD1 (5 bases). The CDR3 sequence is 15 residues long. The germline V gene has CDR1 MNHEY and CDR2 SMNVEV (reference sequence). Trimming took 6 bases from V and 1 from J, leaving 15 bases between them. The CDR3, as DNA: TGTGCCAGCAGGGTCCGGACATGGGTCCAAGAGACCCAGTACTTC. Its translation: CASRVRTWVQETQYF.

This clonotype occurred once. This clone may be a read error of a much larger clone one base away. Given the absence of the conserved phenylalanine or tryptophan at the CDR3 end, a read error is likely. The rearrangement joins TRBV7-2 to TRBJ2-3; D not certain. This CDR3 has 11 amino acids. Germline CDR1 is SGHTA and CDR2 is FQGNSA. Trimming shortened V by 8 bases and J by 7 bases, and 10 bases separated the two germline ends. The CDR3: CASSLANTQYL. In DNA form, the CDR3 reads TGTGCCAGCTCTCTTGCCAATACGCAGTATTTA.

The V call is TRBV2, the J call TRBJ2-1; D remains unclear. In germline, CDR1 is SNHLY, CDR2 FYNNEI. V lost 4 bases, J lost 0 bases, and 10 bases lay in between. The CDR3 is 15 amino acids. The CDR3 spells CASSAPVTSYNEQFF. Written as DNA, the CDR3 is TGTGCCAGCAGTGCGCCGGTGACCTCCTACAATGAGCAGTTCTTC.

There are a few counts of this clonotype. V gene TRBV19 combines with J gene TRBJ2-2; D gene unclear. Germline CDR1 is LNHDA and CDR2 is SQIVND (reference sequence). With 7 bases removed from V and 6 bases from J, the gap between germline ends came to 15 bases. CDR3 length: 14 residues. The CDR3, as DNA: TGTGCCAGTAAAGAGCTGGCTGTCGCCGGGGAGCTGTTTTTT. This gives the protein CASKELAVAGELFF. The whole variable domain, filled in from reference TRBV19 and TRBJ2-2, reads DGGITQSPKYLFRKEGQNVTLSCEQNLNHDAMYWYRQDPGQGLRLIYYSQIVNDFQKGDIAEGYSVSREKKESFPLTVTSAQKNPTAFYLCASKELAVAGELFFGEGSRLTVL.